This T cell receptor (beta chain) was captured in a study of T cells in Graves' hyperthyroidism and ophthalmopathy. Study-wide results and caveats: Most clonotypes expanded in the thyroid (above 0.001) were also present in blood. Progression to ophthalmopathy was predicted a median of approximately 6.4 months early.

Turning to this clonotype: Its specificity is unknown.

V was pared by 5 bases and J by 2 bases, with 12 bases between. Germline V gene sequence: CDR1 KGHDR, CDR2 SFDVKD. The length of the CDR3 is 14 residues. Exclusion of a patient resulted from uncontrolled infection, other autoimmune disease, pregnancy or lactation. Isolation of PBMCs was performed on roughly 9 ml fresh peripheral blood. Regions amplified from RNA transcripts were the TCR beta CDR3 regions. HTBI primers were the set used in a first-round RT-PCR of the TCR CDR3. TCRdb called the multiplex PCR reads again in MiXCR, with one record for every CDR3 protein. The sample lists about 640,000 distinct CDR3 sequences, less than 25% occurring once.

The specimen sequenced was blood. This chain uses TRBV24-1 with TRBJ2-7; D possibly matches TRBD1 or TRBD2 (5 bases each). This sequence originates from a man between 25 and 39 years old with Graves' ophthalmopathy. The CDR3 DNA follows: TGTGCCACCAGTGCCCGGGACGGGGCCTACGAGCAGTACTTC. Translation gives CATSARDGAYEQYF.